One and the same sample provided the 2 T cell receptor beta chains below, sequenced in a study of response to subunit inactivated influenza vaccine. TCRdb re-called the RT-PCR reads through MiXCR, storing one row per CDR3 protein. The profile shows approximately 530,000 distinct CDR3 sequences, around 13% of them singletons. The sample was PBMCs from blood, taken about 40 days after vaccination. These receptors originate from a man aged 50-60 years who received an inactivated influenza vaccine.

The rearrangement uses TRBV20-1 and TRBJ1-5; D not resolved. The germline V and J ends were trimmed by 3 bases and 3 bases, with 9 bases remaining between them. CDR3 length: 13 amino acids. Per the germline V gene, CDR1 is DFQATT and CDR2 is SNEGSKA (reference sequence). CDR3 sequence: CSASLTVNQPQHF. The CDR3, as DNA: TGCAGTGCTAGTCTCACAGTCAATCAGCCCCAGCATTTT.

This clonotype was seen more than once but under ten times. The V call is TRBV15, the J call TRBJ1-3; a possible D gene is TRBD1 (5 bases). Per germline, CDR1 LNHNV and CDR2 YYDKDF (reference sequence). V gave up 5 bases and J gave up 0 bases, with 8 bases separating them. The CDR3 totals 14 residues. The CDR3: CATSSDSSGNTIYF. In DNA form, the CDR3 reads TGTGCCACCAGCTCCGACAGCTCTGGAAACACCATATATTTT.